The next 5 T cell receptor beta chains were all read from a single sample in a study of T cell responses to AZD1222 COVID-19 vaccine. TCRdb's table, derived via immunoSEQ multiplex PCR, lists solely in-frame clones and lacks some. The table includes some 120,000 clones, 70% to 90% detected once. Source: peripheral blood, taken on day 0 of AZD1222 vaccination. Source of these receptors: an adult in good health.

This chain links TRBV4-1 with TRBJ1-3; 7 bases line up with TRBD1. Germline loops: CDR1 MGHRA, CDR2 YSYEKL. V shed 4 bases, J shed 2 bases, and the junction held 11 bases outside the gene matches. This CDR3 contains 17 residues. Here the CDR3 DNA reads TGCGCCAGCAGCCTTACCCCCGGGACAGCCCCTGGAAACACCATATATTTT. Its translation is CASSLTPGTAPGNTIYF.

The chain employs TRBV19 and TRBJ1-2; D unresolved. Germline V gives CDR1 LNHDA, CDR2 SQIVND (reference sequence). V lost 3 bases and J lost 4, with 12 bases in between. The CDR3 is 14 amino acids. Written as DNA, the CDR3 is TGTGCCAGTAGTATTCATGGAGAAGGCTATGGCTACACCTTC. It yields the protein CASSIHGEGYGYTF.

This clone showed up just once. The V and J genes are TRBV3-1 (or the pseudogene TRBV3-2) and TRBJ1-4, with D maybe TRBD1 (6 bases). The CDR3 sequence is 14 residues long. With 4 bases removed from V and 7 bases from J, the gap between germline ends came to 13 bases. CDR1 LGHDT and CDR2 YNNKEL come from the germline V gene (reference sequence). CDR3 coding DNA: TGTGCCAGCAGCCCCAGGGGAGGGGCTGAAAAACTGTTTTTT. It codes for CASSPRGGAEKLFF.

The rearrangement joins TRBV19 to TRBJ1-1, with a possible D match to TRBD1 (5 bases). Trimming left V 6 bases short and J 10 bases short, with 9 bases between. This CDR3 has 10 residues. Germline loops: CDR1 LNHDA, CDR2 SQIVND (reference sequence). This CDR3 is CASSAQGAFF. CDR3 nucleotides: TGTGCCAGTAGCGCTCAGGGAGCTTTCTTT.

This clone was found once. The chain recombines TRBV10-2 with TRBJ2-1; 8 positions match TRBD2. The ends lost 11 bases at V and 5 bases at J; junction bases unmatched: 8. The CDR3 is 13 amino acids. Germline V lookup: CDR1 WSHSY, CDR2 SAAADI. DNA for the CDR3: TGCGCCGGCGCGGGGGGCACGGACAATGAGCAGTTCTTC. It codes for CAGAGGTDNEQFF.